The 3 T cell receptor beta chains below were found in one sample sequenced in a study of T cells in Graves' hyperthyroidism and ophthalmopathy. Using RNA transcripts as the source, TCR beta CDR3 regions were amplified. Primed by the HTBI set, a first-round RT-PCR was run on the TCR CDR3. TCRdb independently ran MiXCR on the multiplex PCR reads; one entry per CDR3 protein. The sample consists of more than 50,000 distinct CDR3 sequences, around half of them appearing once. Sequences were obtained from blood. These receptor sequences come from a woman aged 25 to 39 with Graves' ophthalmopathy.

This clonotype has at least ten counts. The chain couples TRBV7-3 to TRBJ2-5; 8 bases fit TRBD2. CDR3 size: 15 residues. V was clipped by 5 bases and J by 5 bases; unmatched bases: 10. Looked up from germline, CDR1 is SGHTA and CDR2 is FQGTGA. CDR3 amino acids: CASSPRAGVAETQYF. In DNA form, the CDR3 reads TGTGCCAGCAGCCCGAGAGCGGGAGTTGCGGAGACCCAGTACTTC.

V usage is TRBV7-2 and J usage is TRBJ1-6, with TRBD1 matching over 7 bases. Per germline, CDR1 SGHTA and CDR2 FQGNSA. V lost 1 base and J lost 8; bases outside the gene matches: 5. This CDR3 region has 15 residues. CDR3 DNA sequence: TGTGCCAGCAGCTTAGAGCAGGGGGTCGATTCACCCCTCCACTTT. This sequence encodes CASSLEQGVDSPLHF.

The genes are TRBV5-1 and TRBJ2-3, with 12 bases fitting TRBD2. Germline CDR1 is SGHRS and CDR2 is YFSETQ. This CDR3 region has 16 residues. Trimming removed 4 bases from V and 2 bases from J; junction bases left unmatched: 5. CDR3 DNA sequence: TGCGCCAGCAGCCCCAGACTAGCGGGGGTCACAGATACGCAGTATTTT. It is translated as CASSPRLAGVTDTQYF. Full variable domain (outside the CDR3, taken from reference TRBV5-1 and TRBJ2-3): KAGVTQTPRYLIKTRGQQVTLSCSPISGHRSVSWYQQTPGQGLQFLFEYFSETQRNKGNFPGRFSGRQFSNSRSEMNVSTLELGDSALYLCASSPRLAGVTDTQYFGPGTRLTVL.